One and the same sample provided the 16 T cell receptor beta chains below, sequenced in a study of blood T cells in healthy people across ages. The authors ran a second PCR of about 6 to 11 cycles using a sample-barcoded 5' primer and a J-beta primer mix. TCRdb reanalysed the 5' RACE reads using MiXCR and keeps one entry per CDR3 protein. The sample shows over a million distinct CDR3 sequences, approximately 39% of them seen only once. Specimen: blood. The receptors were sampled from a woman younger than 30 in good health.

The genes are TRBV11-1 and TRBJ2-7, with 9 bases fitting TRBD2. CDR3 length equals 14 residues. The trim removed 3 bases at V and 3 bases at J, leaving 3 bases unmatched. The germline V gene has CDR1 SGHAT and CDR2 FQDESV (reference sequence). CDR3 loop: CASSLTSGIYEQYF. Here the CDR3 DNA reads TGTGCCAGCAGCTTGACTAGCGGAATCTACGAGCAGTACTTC.

This clonotype was observed a handful of times. The chain combines TRBV12-3 or TRBV12-4 with TRBJ2-5; 7 positions agree with TRBD1. The J segment lost 6 bases and the V segment lost 5 bases, leaving 9 bases of the junction unmatched. The CDR3 is made up of 14 amino acids. Here the CDR3 DNA reads TGTGCCAGCAGTCCGGACAGGAAGTCGAAGACCCAGTACTTC. Its protein is CASSPDRKSKTQYF.

The CDR3 is CASSPRDSIAFF. CDR3 nucleotides: TGTGCCAGCTCACCGCGAGACAGCATCGCTTTCTTT. The chain carries TRBV18 and TRBJ1-1; a weak D match, TRBD1 (5 bases). This CDR3 has 12 residues. From germline, CDR1 is KGHSH and CDR2 LQKENI. V gave up 3 bases and J gave up 11 bases, with 13 bases separating them. Complete variable domain (other parts from reference TRBV18 and TRBJ1-1): NAGVMQNPRHLVRRRGQEARLRCSPMKGHSHVYWYRQLPEEGLKFMVYLQKENIIDESGMPKERFSAEFPKEGPSILRIQQVVRGDSAAYFCASSPRDSIAFFGQGTRLTVV.

This chain links TRBV20-1 with TRBJ2-7, with D perhaps TRBD2 (6 bases). Germline values: CDR1 DFQATT, CDR2 SNEGSKA (reference sequence). V lost 0 bases to trimming and J lost 3 bases, with 21 bases between them. This CDR3 contains 17 residues. This CDR3 reads CSARDISSDGSVYEQYF. For the CDR3, the DNA is TGCAGTGCTAGAGATATATCGTCAGACGGGAGCGTCTACGAGCAGTACTTC.

In its sample, this clonotype was seen many times. The chain employs TRBV7-6 and TRBJ2-7; D call uncertain. CDR3 length: 13 residues. Germline assignment: CDR1 SGHVS and CDR2 FNYEAQ. V was shortened by 3 bases and J by 3 bases, with 9 bases between the two germline ends. This CDR3 reads CASSLDGNYEQYF. CDR3 nucleotide sequence: TGTGCCAGCAGCTTGGACGGAAACTACGAGCAGTACTTC.

This chain uses TRBV20-1 with TRBJ2-5, with D possibly TRBD2 on 6 matching bases. The V gene's germline CDR1 is DFQATT and CDR2 SNEGSKA (reference sequence). The CDR3 totals 15 residues. Trimming took 3 bases from V and 11 from J, leaving 25 bases between them. CDR3 sequence (DNA): TGCAGTGCTAGCTTGCTAGCGCGCTCCTACAATGAGCAGTACTTC. It encodes CSASLLARSYNEQYF.

V gene TRBV5-1 combines with J gene TRBJ2-2, with 9 bases lining up with TRBD1. The CDR3 consists of 13 residues. J gave up 7 bases and V 6 bases, and 4 bases lay outside the gene matches. Looked up from germline, CDR1 is SGHRS and CDR2 is YFSETQ. CDR3 nucleotide sequence: TGCGCCAGCACGGGACAGGGAGTCGGGGAGCTGTTTTTT. Its translation: CASTGQGVGELFF. Based on the CDR3 plus reference TRBV5-1 and TRBJ2-2, the full variable domain is KAGVTQTPRYLIKTRGQQVTLSCSPISGHRSVSWYQQTPGQGLQFLFEYFSETQRNKGNFPGRFSGRQFSNSRSEMNVSTLELGDSALYLCASTGQGVGELFFGEGSRLTVL.

The CDR3 reads CASSLGIGQSFSGANVLTF. The CDR3 nucleotides read TGTGCCAGCAGCTTAGGGATTGGACAGTCTTTCTCTGGGGCCAACGTCCTGACTTTC. The chain is built from TRBV7-6 and TRBJ2-6; a weak D match, TRBD1 (6 bases). This CDR3 region has 19 residues. Trimming removed 1 base from V and 0 bases from J, with 16 bases in between. Germline CDR1 SGHVS, CDR2 FNYEAQ.

The chain employs TRBV7-2 and TRBJ2-1; tentative D call: TRBD2 (5 bases). V was cut by 0 bases and J by 8 bases, with 17 bases left in between. The germline V gene has CDR1 SGHTA and CDR2 FQGNSA. The CDR3 spans 16 residues. The CDR3: CASSLAASSPYHEQFF. The CDR3 coding sequence is TGTGCCAGCAGCTTAGCGGCTAGCTCTCCTTACCATGAGCAGTTCTTC.

This chain connects TRBV5-6 to TRBJ2-1; 14 nucleotides line up with TRBD2. The V gene end was trimmed by 4 bases and the J gene end by 4 bases; junction bases not matched to a gene: 7. Germline V gene sequence: CDR1 SGHDT, CDR2 YYEEEE. This CDR3 is 17 amino acids long. The CDR3 nucleotides are TGTGCCAGCAGCGACGGGACTAGCGGGAGTTGGTACAATGAGCAGTTCTTC. It yields the protein CASSDGTSGSWYNEQFF.

The chain has TRBV6-6 and TRBJ2-6; 7 bases match TRBD2. The germline CDR1 and CDR2 sequences are MNHNY and SVGAGI (reference sequence). The CDR3 runs 17 residues. Germline trimming cut 6 bases from V and 0 bases from J; bases unmatched to any gene: 8. For the CDR3, the DNA is TGTGCCAGCAGGAGTCTAGCGGCGCTCTCTGGGGCCAACGTCCTGACTTTC. It is translated as CASRSLAALSGANVLTF.

V and J are TRBV13 and TRBJ2-1; 8 positions match TRBD2. The CDR3 runs to 19 residues. CDR1 PRHDT and CDR2 FYEKMQ come from the germline V gene (reference sequence). After removal of 5 bases from V and 6 bases from J, the junction contained 21 bases not matched to a gene. The CDR3 sequence is CASSPQQLSTLSGTNEQFF. In nucleotides, the CDR3 is TGTGCCAGCAGCCCCCAGCAGCTTAGTACCCTTAGCGGGACCAATGAGCAGTTCTTC.

This clonotype has a single count. The chain carries TRBV4-1 and TRBJ2-1; 10 bases are a match to TRBD2. Germline V gene lookup returns CDR1 MGHRA and CDR2 YSYEKL. This CDR3 region has 17 residues. With V trimmed by 3 bases and J by 7 bases, 12 bases remained unmatched. The CDR3 region has the DNA TGCGCCAGCAGCCATGCGAGCGGGGGGGAGGCGTGGAATGAGCAGTTCTTC. Translation gives CASSHASGGEAWNEQFF.

The V call is TRBV13, the J call TRBJ2-1, with D possibly being TRBD1 or TRBD2 (5 bases each). Germline CDR1 reads PRHDT; CDR2 reads FYEKMQ (reference sequence). V lost 4 bases and J 5 bases, leaving 15 bases between the germline ends. CDR3 length: 15 amino acids. CDR3 amino acids: CASSWDRSTNNEQFF. CDR3 DNA: TGTGCCAGCAGCTGGGACCGAAGTACCAACAATGAGCAGTTCTTC.

This clonotype was detected a few times. The chain joins TRBV4-1 to TRBJ1-6; 10 positions agree with TRBD1. J was trimmed by 10 bases and V by 1 base; bases with no gene match: 4. The germline CDR1 and CDR2 sequences are MGHRA and YSYEKL. The CDR3 runs to 15 residues. This CDR3 is CASSQGQGAGSPLHF. As DNA, the CDR3 is TGCGCCAGCAGCCAAGGACAGGGGGCTGGGTCACCCCTCCACTTT.

The CDR3 region is CASSLAGTYEQYV. Written as DNA, the CDR3 is TGTGCCAGCAGCTTAGCGGGGACCTACGAGCAGTACGTC. The V and J genes are TRBV7-6 and TRBJ2-7; D is ambiguous. The germline gives CDR1 SGHVS, CDR2 FNYEAQ. The V and J ends lost 0 bases and 2 bases respectively, with 5 bases between them. The CDR3 has 13 residues.